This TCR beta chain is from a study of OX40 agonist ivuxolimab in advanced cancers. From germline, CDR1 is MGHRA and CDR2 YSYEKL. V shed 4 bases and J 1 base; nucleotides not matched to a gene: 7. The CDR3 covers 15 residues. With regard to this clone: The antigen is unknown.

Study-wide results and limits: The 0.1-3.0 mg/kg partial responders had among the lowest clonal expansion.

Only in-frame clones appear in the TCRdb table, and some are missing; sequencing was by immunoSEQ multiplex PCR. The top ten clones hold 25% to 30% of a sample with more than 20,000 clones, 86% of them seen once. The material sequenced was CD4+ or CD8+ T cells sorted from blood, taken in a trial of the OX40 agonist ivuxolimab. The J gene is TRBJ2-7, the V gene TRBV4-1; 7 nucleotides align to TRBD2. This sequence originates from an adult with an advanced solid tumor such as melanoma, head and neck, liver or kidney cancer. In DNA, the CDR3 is TGCGCCAGCAGCCGGGGCGCGGGGGAGTCCTACGAGCAGTACTTC. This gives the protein CASSRGAGESYEQYF.